What follows is one T cell receptor beta chain and its context. The antigen is undetermined. The sample belongs to a study of shared clonotypes between healthy human individuals. Study results and caveats: Non-shared clonotypes showed lower generation probabilities than clonotypes common to all four donors.

Assay: immunoSEQ multiplex PCR; the TCRdb copy retains only in-frame clones and omits some. The data hold around 2.5 million clones, with 93% observed a single time. CDR1 is GTSNPN and CDR2 is SVGIG in the germline V gene (reference sequence). Trimming shortened V by 5 bases and J by 4 bases, and 9 bases separated the two germline ends. This CDR3 region has 13 residues. Sequencing was carried out using naive CD4+ T cells from PBMCs. The subset here: CD45RA+ positively selected. The clonotype was recovered from a man younger than 35 in good health. Some clones in this sample may be carry-over from other donors' samples. V gene TRBV30 combines with J gene TRBJ2-6; no clear D gene. The CDR3 sequence: CAWESTGANVLTF. CDR3 DNA: TGTGCCTGGGAAAGTACCGGGGCCAACGTCCTGACTTTC.